This TCR beta chain was identified during a study of cytomegalovirus exposure and HLA in healthy donors. General study points: Later analysis identified a missense DCLRE1C variant that was linked to TCR beta V- and J-gene trimming.

To note about this clone: What it binds is not known.

Trimming cost V 1 base and J 4 bases, with 8 bases left between them. Looked up from germline, CDR1 is SGHNT and CDR2 is YENEEA. The CDR3 runs 14 residues. PCR employed 60 Vbeta and 13 Jbeta primers. TCRdb's table, derived via immunoSEQ multiplex PCR, lists solely in-frame clones and lacks some. The table records some 110,000 clones, 65% to 75% of them present only once. Sequencing was done on a sample of PBMCs. The chain combines TRBV11-3 with TRBJ2-1; D might be TRBD2 (5 bases). This TCR was recovered from a man aged 30-40 years in good health and CMV-seropositive. CDR3 region: CASSLGAGYNEQFF. DNA of the CDR3: TGTGCCAGCAGCTTAGGTGCGGGTTACAATGAGCAGTTCTTC.